The T cell receptor beta chain described here comes from a study of blood T cell repertoires in COVID-19. Study summary: The United States, Italy and Spain provided the acute and convalescent COVID-19 samples.

Germline lookup yields CDR1 LNHDA and CDR2 SQIVND (reference sequence). V trimming: 3 bases; J trimming: 8 bases; junction bases outside the gene matches: 8. The CDR3 spans 15 residues. TCRdb keeps only in-frame clones here, not all; method: immunoSEQ multiplex PCR. The sample has some 150,000 clones, around four fifths seen once. The origin of this receptor is a middle-aged woman who had recovered from COVID-19. The V and J genes are TRBV19 and TRBJ1-2, with 11 nucleotides matching TRBD1. The sequencing input was PBMCs or T cells enriched from blood (not recorded which). CDR3 protein: CASSISRTGGLGYTF. In DNA, the CDR3 is TGTGCCAGTAGTATTTCCAGGACAGGGGGCTTAGGCTACACCTTC.